Listed here are 9 T cell receptor beta chains from one sample, sequenced in a study of cytomegalovirus exposure and HLA in healthy donors. This table comes from immunoSEQ multiplex PCR, and its TCRdb copy is limited to in-frame clones, with some not included. The profile covers fewer than 200,000 clones, with more than 80% appearing a single time and roughly 3% taken by the ten largest. The material sequenced was PBMCs. Every receptor here comes from a woman aged 18-35 years in good health and CMV-seropositive.

The CDR3 DNA sequence: TGTGCCAGCAGTGCTTCTAGGGAGGAGACCCAGTACTTC. It encodes CASSASREETQYF. The V and J genes are TRBV6-5 and TRBJ2-5; possible D gene TRBD2, 5 bases. The CDR3 covers 13 residues. Germline V gene data show CDR1 as MNHEY and CDR2 as SVGAGI. The ends were cut back, 5 bases at V and 5 bases at J, with 12 bases in the middle.

This clone was recorded once. This chain uses TRBV9 with TRBJ2-7; 7 bases map to TRBD2. This CDR3 is 14 amino acids long. The germline CDR1 and CDR2 sequences are SGDLS and YYNGEE. The V segment lost 4 bases and the J segment 9 bases; nucleotides outside the gene matches: 13. DNA for the CDR3: TGTGCCAGCAGCTTTGACGGGGGGAAAGGGGTGCAGTACTTC. Its protein product is CASSFDGGKGVQYF.

This clone was counted once. The rearrangement links TRBV4-3 to TRBJ2-1; 8 positions match TRBD2. The CDR3 covers 16 residues. J was trimmed by 1 base and V by 4 bases; bases with no gene match: 6. CDR1 and CDR2 from the germline V gene are LGHNA and YSLEER. The CDR3 region is CASSRWSGSSYNEQFF. The CDR3 DNA reads TGCGCCAGCAGCCGGTGGAGCGGGAGTTCCTACAATGAGCAGTTCTTC.

The chain recombines TRBV6-5 with TRBJ1-1; a possible D gene is TRBD1 (6 bases). The germline V and J ends were trimmed by 0 bases and 0 bases, with 11 bases remaining between them. Germline-derived CDR1 and CDR2 are MNHEY and SVGAGI. The CDR3 is 16 residues long. CDR3 sequence: CASSYSRQVMNTEAFF. For the CDR3, the DNA is TGTGCCAGCAGTTACTCGAGACAGGTGATGAACACTGAAGCTTTCTTT.

This clone has just a few counts. The CDR3 spells CASSPGADANTGELFF. CDR3 sequence (DNA): TGTGCCAGCTCACCTGGGGCAGACGCGAACACCGGGGAGCTGTTTTTT. The rearrangement uses TRBV18 and TRBJ2-2; maybe TRBD1 (5 bases). The CDR3 consists of 16 residues. Germline V gene lookup returns CDR1 KGHSH and CDR2 LQKENI. The ends were cut back, 3 bases at V and 0 bases at J, with 11 bases in the middle.

Only one count was recorded for this clone. The chain recombines TRBV7-2 with TRBJ2-1; 7 bases agree with TRBD2. CDR1 SGHTA and CDR2 FQGNSA come from the germline V gene. This CDR3 spans 14 amino acids. J lost 7 bases, V lost 0 bases, and 3 bases had no gene match. CDR3 loop: CASSLAREQNEQFF. The CDR3 DNA reads TGTGCCAGCAGCTTAGCGCGGGAGCAGAATGAGCAGTTCTTC.

The chain is built from TRBV5-6 and TRBJ1-1; D remains unclear. The germline V gene encodes CDR1 SGHDT and CDR2 YYEEEE. CDR3 length: 12 residues. V lost 6 bases and J 3 bases, leaving 9 bases between the germline ends. CDR3 nucleotides: TGTGCCAGCACCCGGGAAGACACTGAAGCTTTCTTT. This codes for CASTREDTEAFF.

This chain joins TRBV19 and TRBJ2-3; TRBD2 agrees at 10 bases. Germline CDR1 is LNHDA and CDR2 is SQIVND (reference sequence). The junction had 5 bases not matched to a gene; V was cut back by 7 bases and J by 4 bases. This CDR3 region has 14 residues. The DNA for the CDR3 is TGTGCCAGTAACAAGCGGGGGGGCCCAGATACGCAGTATTTT. It is translated as CASNKRGGPDTQYF.

This chain joins TRBV29-1 and TRBJ1-1, with no clear D. The CDR3 has 14 residues. Germline CDR1 SQVTM, CDR2 ANQGSEA. The V end was cut by 5 bases, the J end by 4 bases, with 17 bases between. CDR3 nucleotide sequence: TGCAGCGTTTTATCGGGTGTTGGCGGCACTGAAGCTTTCTTT. Its protein is CSVLSGVGGTEAFF.